What follows is one T cell receptor beta chain and its context. Its antigen remains unidentified. Per-nucleotide qualities are absent, and no much larger clonotype sits a single base away. These data are taken from a study of blood T cell repertoires in COVID-19 (dated by TCRdb to the early 2020s). With respect to the entire study: Collaborator samples came from the United States, Italy and Spain and covered acute and convalescent phases of COVID-19. A de-identified subject ID, COVID-19 status, age in years and sex were almost always included in the sample metadata. Deeply sampled blood TCRbeta repertoires from subjects exposed to, actively infected with, or recovered from COVID-19 were included in the dataset. Samples came from the ongoing ImmuneRACE study (first 160 participants) plus 1,254 subjects from 6 global collaborators. Where available, HLA class I and class II types were obtained from metadata supplied by the sample provider rather than from assay-based typing. The repertoires were released in a freely available public database intended as a resource for research on the immune response to SARS-CoV-2. The prospective study material was composed of cDNA or gDNA derived from T cells, B-cell-depleted T cells, or PBMCs. Study-wide conclusions, independent of this receptor: How much clinical and demographic metadata was included differed by source and by participant, and the metadata was provided uncurated.

The immunoSEQ Assay, a bias-controlled multiplex PCR, was used to amplify TCRbeta CDR3 regions from genomic DNA. Turning to the authors' computational methods: Within the assay, amplification of reference gene primers was used to estimate how many nucleated cells each sample contained. Sequence reads were collapsed and filtered to measure the absolute abundance of every unique TCRbeta CDR3 rearrangement. For each sample, productive Simpson clonality was calculated by taking the square root of Simpson's diversity index across productive rearrangements. Sourced from immuneACCESS, this table was stored by TCRdb with only in-frame sequences that have V and J called. A share of the clones is absent; for the studies checked, an unresolved V gene accounts for under half, and the remainder has no known explanation. V, J and clone size reflect that table, while D and trimming were determined from the DNA. This sample is represented by 270,000 or so clones; roughly 85% of them were singletons. The top ten hold less than 4% of the sample.

The collaborating institutions used their own protocols to collect whole blood in K2EDTA tubes. For TCRbeta analysis, collaborator samples were shipped as frozen whole blood, as isolated PBMCs, or as DNA extracted from either sample type. According to the germline V gene (reference sequence), CDR1 reads LNHDA and CDR2 reads SQIVND. The germline V end is reduced by 7 bases and the J end by 4 bases; junction bases left unmatched: 11. There are 15 amino acids in the CDR3, from cysteine to phenylalanine inclusive. The kept DNA is CDR3 alone, 45 bases in frame from the first base. The TCR comes from a woman younger than 30 with acute or convalescent COVID-19. The receptor chain draws on TRBV19 and TRBJ2-7, with TRBD1 matching 9 junction bases. Sequencing was carried out using peripheral blood. The DNA is as follows: TGTGCCAGTACCCCCTCGGGACAGGGTACGTACGAGCAGTACTTC. It specifies CASTPSGQGTYEQYF.